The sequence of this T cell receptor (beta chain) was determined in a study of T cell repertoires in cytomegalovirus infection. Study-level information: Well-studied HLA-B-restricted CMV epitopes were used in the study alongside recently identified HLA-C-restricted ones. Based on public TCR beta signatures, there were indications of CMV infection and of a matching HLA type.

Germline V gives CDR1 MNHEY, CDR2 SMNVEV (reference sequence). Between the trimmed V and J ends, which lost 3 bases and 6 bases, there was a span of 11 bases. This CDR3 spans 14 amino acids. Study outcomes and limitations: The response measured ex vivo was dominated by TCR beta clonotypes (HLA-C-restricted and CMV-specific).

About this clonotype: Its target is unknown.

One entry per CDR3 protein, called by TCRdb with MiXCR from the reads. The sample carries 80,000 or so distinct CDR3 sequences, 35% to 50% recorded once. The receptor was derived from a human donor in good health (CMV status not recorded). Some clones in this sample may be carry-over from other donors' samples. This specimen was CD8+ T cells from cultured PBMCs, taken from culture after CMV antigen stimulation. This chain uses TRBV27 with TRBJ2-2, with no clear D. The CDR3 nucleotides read TGTGCCAGCAGTTTTGAACCAACGCCCGGGGAGCTGTTTTTT. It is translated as CASSFEPTPGELFF.